This T cell receptor (beta chain) appears in the sequencing data of a study of radiotherapy plus CTLA-4 blockade in lung cancer. Study as a whole: 15% to 20% of patients responded objectively, and approximately 31% achieved disease control.

Chemo-refractory metastatic non-small-cell lung cancer patients were treated with focal radiation plus CTLA-4 blockade with ipilimumab. Germline V lookup: CDR1 SGHRS, CDR2 YFSETQ. CDR3 size: 13 residues. V gave up 5 bases and J gave up 4 bases, with 11 bases separating them. This clone is termed medium-sized. Only in-frame clones appear in the TCRdb table, and some are missing; sequencing was by immunoSEQ multiplex PCR. Of some 30,000 clones detected, around 75% appear once; the ten largest clones hold about 14%. Material: peripheral blood, obtained from a patient treated with radiotherapy plus ipilimumab. This sequence was found in a human donor with non-small cell lung cancer that progressed on radiotherapy plus ipilimumab. The rearrangement joins TRBV5-1 to TRBJ2-3; weak D call: TRBD2 (5 bases). The CDR3 DNA is TGCGCCAGCAGTACCGGAGGCGCAGATACGCAGTATTTT. This encodes CASSTGGADTQYF.